The clone carrying this T cell receptor beta chain was detected a few times. This entry comes from a study of blood T cell repertoires in COVID-19. As for the study in general: PBMCs, B-cell-depleted T cells, or T cells were the source of the cDNA or gDNA that made up the material.

V lost 0 bases, J lost 6 bases, and 18 bases lay in between. The CDR3 has 17 residues. Germline assignment: CDR1 LGHNA and CDR2 YNFKEQ. Profiling relied on immunoSEQ multiplex PCR, and the TCRdb table lists in-frame clones only, not all of them. This table holds hundreds of thousands of clones, roughly 90% found once. The genes are TRBV4-2 and TRBJ2-1; D perhaps matches TRBD2 (5 bases). This clonotype originated in a woman aged 60 to 75 with acute or convalescent COVID-19. Sequencing was done on a sample of peripheral blood. The CDR3 loop is CASSQDRTARSFNEQFF. DNA of the CDR3: TGTGCCAGCAGCCAAGATCGGACTGCCAGGAGCTTCAATGAGCAGTTCTTC.